The 17 T cell receptor beta chains presented below share a single source sample, sequenced in a study of T cells expressing NK-cell markers. Reprocessing the 5' RACE reads, TCRdb reports a single entry for every CDR3 protein and omits DNA. The sample holds roughly 150,000 distinct CDR3 sequences. The sample consisted of blood T cells: a sorted CD56 or NKG2C T cell subset, CD4+ or CD8+ T cells, or bulk PBMC T cells (not recorded which). Receptor source: a woman aged 18 to 75 in good health.

CDR3 in amino acids: CAISAPDYGYTF. The chain is built from TRBV10-3 and TRBJ1-2. The CDR3 length is 12 residues. Germline loops: CDR1 ENHRY, CDR2 SYGVKD.

The rearrangement joins TRBV20-1 to TRBJ2-7; lacking DNA, the TRBD2 call made by TCRdb goes unchecked. This CDR3 spans 15 amino acids. Germline lookup yields CDR1 DFQATT and CDR2 SNEGSKA (reference sequence). Here the CDR3 reads CSALTSGRIHYEQYF.

The V and J genes are TRBV5-1 and TRBJ2-5; TCRdb proposes TRBD1, but this gene call is untestable without DNA. The CDR3 runs to 14 residues. The germline V gene has CDR1 SGHRS and CDR2 YFSETQ. CDR3 sequence: CASSSRGQQETQYF.

The chain links TRBV3-1 to TRBJ2-7; TCRdb's D call of TRBD1 is untestable without DNA. From germline, CDR1 is LGHDT and CDR2 YNNKEL (reference sequence). The CDR3 covers 15 residues. The CDR3 loop is CASSQGGQKTYEQYF.

The V call is TRBV12-3 or TRBV12-4, the J call TRBJ2-5; without DNA, the TCRdb call of TRBD2 cannot be checked. This CDR3 has 13 residues. The CDR3 spells CASSPLAGDVQYF.

The chain uses TRBV7-9 and TRBJ1-2; absent DNA, TCRdb's TRBD1 call cannot be checked. The CDR3 extends over 15 amino acids. The germline CDR1 and CDR2 sequences are SEHNR and FQNEAQ (reference sequence). The CDR3 is CASSPGPGKGYGYTF.

The chain recombines TRBV20-1 with TRBJ1-6; without DNA, the TCRdb call of TRBD1 cannot be checked. Per the germline V gene, CDR1 is DFQATT and CDR2 is SNEGSKA (reference sequence). The CDR3 covers 20 residues. This chain's CDR3 is CSSTRLGQGNPTSYNSPLHF.

This chain uses TRBV5-1 with TRBJ2-2. The CDR3 is 14 amino acids. Germline V gene sequence: CDR1 SGHRS, CDR2 YFSETQ. CDR3 protein: CASSFLTNTGELFF.

The rearrangement uses TRBV12-5 and TRBJ1-2; as DNA is missing, the TRBD1 call by TCRdb cannot be tested. There are 13 residues in the CDR3. From germline, CDR1 is LGHNT and CDR2 FRNRAP. This CDR3 reads CASVEQGTYGYTF.

V usage is TRBV7-9 and J usage is TRBJ2-3; TCRdb gives TRBD2 as the D gene, but with no DNA this cannot be confirmed. The V gene's germline CDR1 is SEHNR and CDR2 FQNEAQ (reference sequence). The CDR3 is 15 residues long. The CDR3 spells CASSTRGGQTDTQYF.

The chain joins TRBV12-3 or TRBV12-4 to TRBJ2-3. CDR3 length equals 16 residues. Here the CDR3 reads CASRTVITRGTDTQYF.

The V and J genes are TRBV15 and TRBJ2-1; TCRdb picks TRBD2, but there is no DNA to check that call. From germline, CDR1 is LNHNV and CDR2 YYDKDF (reference sequence). The CDR3 has 18 amino acids. This chain's CDR3 is CATSRDLGSGGAYNEQFF.

The rearrangement links TRBV20-1 to TRBJ2-2; TCRdb outputs TRBD2, but without DNA this stays unchecked. From germline, CDR1 is DFQATT and CDR2 SNEGSKA (reference sequence). The CDR3 sequence is 18 residues long. Here the CDR3 reads CSANNRGLAGASTGELFF.

The chain recombines TRBV7-9 with TRBJ2-2; TCRdb indicates TRBD1, and absent DNA this call remains unverified. The germline gives CDR1 SEHNR, CDR2 FQNEAQ (reference sequence). The CDR3 length is 16 residues. The CDR3 reads CASSHTGDRNTGELFF.

The chain is built from TRBV4-2 and TRBJ2-5; TCRdb's D gene call, TRBD2, goes unchecked for lack of DNA. CDR3 length equals 18 residues. Germline CDR1 reads LGHNA; CDR2 reads YNFKEQ. CDR3 loop: CASSQDGGGSTLGKTQYF.

The chain carries TRBV4-2 and TRBJ2-7. This CDR3 spans 17 amino acids. Germline assignment: CDR1 LGHNA and CDR2 YNFKEQ. The chain's CDR3 is CASSQGLHALKSYEQYF.

The chain combines TRBV11-2 with TRBJ2-3; TCRdb selects TRBD1, and the lack of DNA leaves this call unchecked. Germline V gene sequence: CDR1 SGHAT, CDR2 FQNNGV. The CDR3 is made up of 17 amino acids. The CDR3 reads CASSPGRGATPTDTQYF.